Listed below are T cell receptor beta chains from one sample, sequenced in a study of naive and memory T cell subsets. TCRdb re-analysed the 5' RACE reads in MiXCR, keeping a single row per CDR3 protein. Of roughly 62,000 distinct CDR3 sequences listed, 7.2% are singletons. The receptors come from a male donor in good health. Each CDR3 is given with its conserved first and last residue. A D gene is named only where the DNA matches it firmly. The size entry is marked missing in some rows and otherwise reads once, few, many or a size class.

TRBV13,TRBJ2-1,TRBD2,few,CASSSPSGGAYNEQFF,TGTGCCAGCAGCTCGCCTAGCGGGGGGGCGTATAATGAGCAGTTCTTC
TRBV20-1,TRBJ2-3,-,few,CSAIASGGGHTQYF,TGCAGTGCTATCGCGTCTGGGGGGGGGCATACGCAGTATTTT
TRBV6-2/TRBV6-3,TRBJ1-1,-,few,CASSYVGKGTEAFF,TGTGCCAGCAGTTACGTGGGGAAAGGCACTGAAGCTTTCTTT
TRBV27,TRBJ2-7,-,few,CASSTGVPTSEQYF,TGTGCCAGCAGTACGGGAGTTCCTACCTCCGAGCAGTACTTC
TRBV4-1,TRBJ1-3,-,-,CASSQEVRTLGNTIYF,TGCGCCAGCAGCCAAGAAGTAAGGACGCTTGGAAACACCATATATTTT
TRBV5-6,TRBJ1-6,-,-,CASSLEVGGINSPLHF,TGTGCCAGCAGCTTGGAAGTAGGGGGAATTAATTCACCCCTCCACTTT
TRBV20-1,TRBJ1-1,-,-,CSAAQPGVQNTEAFF,TGCAGTGCGGCCCAGCCAGGGGTGCAGAACACTGAAGCTTTCTTT
TRBV6-5,TRBJ2-3,-,few,CASSYSDYHTDTQYF,TGTGCCAGCAGTTACTCCGACTACCACACAGATACGCAGTATTTT
TRBV7-9,TRBJ2-3,-,few,CASSLYYGGTDTQYF,TGTGCCAGCAGCTTATATTATGGGGGCACAGATACGCAGTATTTT
TRBV29-1,TRBJ1-5,-,medium-sized,CSAAQGGDQPQHF,TGCAGCGCTGCCCAGGGCGGGGATCAGCCCCAGCATTTT
TRBV6-1,TRBJ1-3,TRBD1,many,CASSELGTGSGNTIYF,TGTGCCAGCAGTGAACTGGGGACAGGCTCTGGAAACACCATATATTTT
TRBV6-1,TRBJ1-2,TRBD1,few,CASSAETGGLGYGYTF,TGTGCCAGCAGTGCTGAGACAGGGGGATTAGGCTATGGCTACACCTTC
TRBV18,TRBJ2-5,-,many,CASSSGQQETQYF,TGTGCCAGCTCCTCCGGACAGCAAGAGACCCAGTACTTC
TRBV24-1,TRBJ2-3,TRBD2,-,CATSTSGGLGDTQYF,TGTGCCACCAGTACTAGCGGAGGACTGGGAGATACGCAGTATTTT
TRBV19,TRBJ2-1,-,many,CASSIRTVYNEQFF,TGTGCCAGTAGTATCCGGACGGTATACAATGAGCAGTTCTTC
TRBV5-1,TRBJ1-1,-,many,CASSLEPGGPEAFF,TGCGCCAGCAGCTTGGAGCCCGGGGGGCCTGAAGCTTTCTTT
TRBV4-1,TRBJ1-3,TRBD1,few,CASSQEDRVGNTIYF,TGCGCCAGCAGCCAAGAGGACAGGGTCGGAAACACCATATATTTT
TRBV27,TRBJ1-4,-,-,CASSPLSVGGTGTNEKLFF,TGTGCCAGCAGTCCCCTTTCCGTCGGGGGCACTGGAACTAATGAAAAACTGTTTTTT
TRBV27,TRBJ2-2,-,-,CASSWAGVGFAGELFF,TGTGCCAGCAGTTGGGCAGGGGTGGGATTTGCCGGGGAGCTGTTTTTT
TRBV6-5,TRBJ2-7,-,few,CASSYSWLGLTSEQYF,TGTGCCAGCAGTTACTCGTGGTTAGGCTTAACCTCCGAGCAGTACTTC
TRBV15,TRBJ2-3,-,many,CATSSLQGHVVDTQYF,TGTGCCACCAGCAGCTTACAGGGTCATGTTGTCGATACGCAGTATTTT
TRBV11-2,TRBJ2-2,-,many,CASTILGGELFF,TGTGCCAGCACCATTCTGGGGGGGGAGCTGTTTTTT
TRBV11-2,TRBJ1-1,TRBD1,-,CASSSTGTATMNTEAFF,TGTGCCAGCAGCTCCACCGGGACAGCTACCATGAACACTGAAGCTTTCTTT
TRBV19,TRBJ1-2,TRBD1,few,CASSMETGLHYGYTF,TGTGCCAGTAGTATGGAGACAGGGCTTCACTATGGCTACACCTTC
TRBV27,TRBJ2-7,TRBD1,many,CASSPGQGTIYEQYF,TGTGCCAGCAGCCCAGGACAGGGTACAATCTACGAGCAGTACTTC
TRBV2,TRBJ2-1,-,many,CASSDSGYNEQFF,TGTGCCAGCAGTGACTCAGGATACAATGAGCAGTTCTTC
TRBV5-6,TRBJ2-1,-,-,CASSFRNSYNEQFF,TGTGCCAGCAGCTTCCGGAACTCCTACAATGAGCAGTTCTTC
TRBV2,TRBJ2-2,-,-,CAISEESRSLTGELFF,TGTGCCATCAGTGAAGAGTCGCGGTCTTTAACCGGGGAGCTGTTTTTT
TRBV6-1,TRBJ2-7,-,-,CASRENSGWGEQYF,TGTGCCAGCAGGGAAAACTCTGGATGGGGCGAGCAGTACTTC
TRBV11-2,TRBJ2-7,-,few,CASSFGTGSYEQYF,TGTGCCAGCAGCTTCGGGACGGGTTCCTACGAGCAGTACTTC
TRBV5-1,TRBJ2-5,-,many,CASSSGETQYF,TGCGCCAGCAGCTCTGGGGAGACCCAGTACTTC
TRBV3-1,TRBJ1-4,-,-,CASSHADRTNEKLFF,TGTGCCAGCAGCCATGCGGACAGAACTAATGAAAAACTGTTTTTT
TRBV12-3/TRBV12-4,TRBJ2-7,TRBD2,-,CASSEAGGLYEQYF,TGTGCCAGCAGTGAAGCGGGGGGCCTATACGAGCAGTACTTC
TRBV6-1,TRBJ1-2,-,few,CASRDTLYYGYTF,TGTGCCAGCAGGGACACCCTGTATTATGGCTACACCTTC
TRBV5-5,TRBJ2-2,-,-,CASTTTGELFF,TGTGCCAGCACCACGACAGGGGAGCTGTTTTTT
TRBV14,TRBJ2-1,TRBD2,many,CASSQAGLADFNEQFF,TGTGCCAGCAGCCAGGCGGGACTAGCGGACTTCAATGAGCAGTTCTTC
TRBV12-3/TRBV12-4,TRBJ2-3,TRBD1,many,CASSSFGDRQWGTDTQYF,TGTGCCAGCAGTTCCTTTGGGGACAGACAGTGGGGCACAGATACGCAGTATTTT